Below, 4 T cell receptor beta chains from the same sample are listed, as sequenced in a study of T-cell memory formation after mild COVID-19. TCRdb fed the 5' RACE reads into MiXCR, producing one record per CDR3 protein. The sample consists of hundreds of thousands of distinct CDR3 sequences, 20% to 25% of them appearing once. Sequenced sample: PBMCs or a T cell subset sorted from them (not recorded which). The receptors originated from a man younger than 30 who had mild COVID-19 (a few samples of this study predate the infection). Cell type and time point are not known.

This clonotype was picked up a small number of times. This chain connects TRBV7-9 to TRBJ1-1, with D tentatively TRBD1 (6 bases). This CDR3 spans 14 amino acids. Germline V gene data show CDR1 as SEHNR and CDR2 as FQNEAQ (reference sequence). V gave up 1 base and J gave up 10 bases, with 16 bases separating them. Here the CDR3 DNA reads TGTGCCAGCAGCTTAGGGGACACCGCCCGGGGAGCTTTCTTT. This translates into CASSLGDTARGAFF.

The chain is built from TRBV6-4 and TRBJ1-2; D remains ambiguous. The CDR3 has 13 residues. V lost 0 bases, J lost 4 bases, and 6 bases lay in between. Per the germline V gene, CDR1 is MRHNA and CDR2 is SNTAGT. The CDR3 nucleotides are TGTGCCAGCAGTGACTCAGGCGCCTATGGCTACACCTTC. Amino acid sequence: CASSDSGAYGYTF.

This clonotype appeared a few times. J is TRBJ1-2 and V is TRBV15, with unresolved D. The V end lost 0 bases, the J end lost 0 bases, and 14 bases lay between the germline ends. CDR1 is LNHNV, CDR2 YYDKDF, per germline (reference sequence). The CDR3 has 17 residues. The CDR3 protein is CATSRDGSEVANYGYTF. The CDR3 DNA is TGTGCCACCAGCAGAGATGGGTCAGAGGTGGCTAACTATGGCTACACCTTC.

The rearrangement joins TRBV14 to TRBJ2-3, with 14 positions matching TRBD2. Germline CDR1 is SGHDN and CDR2 is FVKESK. The length of the CDR3 is 16 residues. J was trimmed by 6 bases and V by 4 bases; bases with no gene match: 6. CDR3 coding DNA: TGTGCCAGCAGCCCCGGGACTAGCGGGGGTCGTGATACGCAGTATTTT. Protein sequence: CASSPGTSGGRDTQYF.